These 24 T cell receptor beta chains share one sample of origin, sequenced in a study of beta chain features in type 1 diabetes. cDNA synthesis used the whole RNA isolate, giving expressed TCRB sequences. Some clones are missing from TCRdb's copy, which holds only in-frame ones; the method was immunoSEQ multiplex PCR. Of about 25,000 clones in the sample, 68% were seen once. Their recognized antigens are unknown. Study findings and constraints: Shorter TCRB CDR3s, moderately but significantly so, were found in Type 1 diabetes patients in all four CD4+ subsets.

What was sequenced was stem cell memory CD4+ T cells from blood. The receptors derive from a woman aged 40 to 50 with type 1 diabetes.

This sequence joins TRBV6-6 and TRBJ2-7; 8 nucleotides agree with TRBD2. Trimming removed 10 bases from V and 5 bases from J; junction bases left unmatched: 13. The CDR3 loop spans 14 amino acids. Germline lookup yields CDR1 MNHNY and CDR2 SVGAGI (reference sequence). The CDR3 DNA reads TGTGCCACCGGAGGAATAGCGGGAAGGGACGAGCAGTACTTC. It yields the protein CATGGIAGRDEQYF.

The gene calls are TRBV6-1 and TRBJ2-1, with 9 bases that match TRBD1. Per germline, CDR1 MNHNS and CDR2 SASEGT. V lost 0 bases and J lost 1; bases outside the gene matches: 10. The CDR3 is made up of 19 amino acids. The CDR3: CASSEAAGTGPFSYNEQFF. CDR3 bases: TGTGCCAGCAGTGAAGCCGCCGGGACAGGGCCTTTTTCCTACAATGAGCAGTTCTTC.

The chain uses TRBV6-4 and TRBJ2-7; D may be TRBD2 (5 bases). This CDR3 has 14 amino acids. The germline gives CDR1 MRHNA, CDR2 SNTAGT. V lost 0 bases and J lost 4, with 10 bases in between. CDR3 DNA: TGTGCCAGCAGTGACTCAACACTAGTTTACGAGCAGTACTTC. It codes for CASSDSTLVYEQYF.

Here the CDR3 DNA reads TGTGCCAGCAGCCAAGATCCGGCAGGGGGCTTCTCTGGGGCCAACGTCCTGACTTTC. Translating gives CASSQDPAGGFSGANVLTF. The rearrangement links TRBV4-2 to TRBJ2-6; 8 nucleotides agree with TRBD1. Trimming took 0 bases from V and 0 from J; bases not matched to a gene: 7. This CDR3 is 19 amino acids long. Per the germline V gene, CDR1 is LGHNA and CDR2 is YNFKEQ.

The chain carries TRBV28 and TRBJ2-6; the D gene is possibly TRBD1 (5 bases). The CDR3 is 14 amino acids. Trimming removed 5 bases from V and 0 bases from J, with 5 bases in between. CDR1 is MDHEN, CDR2 SYDVKM, per germline. The CDR3 loop is CASSTGSGANVLTF. Here the CDR3 DNA reads TGTGCCAGCAGTACAGGCTCTGGGGCCAACGTCCTGACTTTC.

This clone was observed a few times. J is TRBJ2-3 and V is TRBV2, with TRBD1 identical over 8 bases. The CDR3 loop spans 14 amino acids. The J segment lost 4 bases and the V segment lost 4 bases, leaving 4 bases of the junction unmatched. CDR1 and CDR2 (germline): SNHLY, FYNNEI. The CDR3 loop is CASSGLDRADTQYF. The CDR3 DNA sequence: TGTGCCAGCAGTGGGCTGGACAGGGCAGATACGCAGTATTTT. Filled out from reference TRBV2 and TRBJ2-3, the complete variable domain reads EPEVTQTPSHQVTQMGQEVILRCVPISNHLYFYWYRQILGQKVEFLVSFYNNEISEKSEIFDDQFSVERPDGSNFTLKIRSTKLEDSAMYFCASSGLDRADTQYFGPGTRLTVL.

The chain is built from TRBV7-3 and TRBJ2-3, with 7 bases matching TRBD2. Germline trimming cut 6 bases from V and 4 bases from J; bases unmatched to any gene: 10. Per germline, CDR1 SGHTA and CDR2 FQGTGA. CDR3 length equals 15 residues. The CDR3 nucleotides are TGTGCCAGCAGTCCTAGCGGTTCTCTAGCAGATACGCAGTATTTT. Translating gives CASSPSGSLADTQYF.

The genes are TRBV15 and TRBJ2-6; 8 bases fit TRBD1. V shed 5 bases and J 0 bases; nucleotides not matched to a gene: 9. CDR3 length: 18 amino acids. CDR1 LNHNV and CDR2 YYDKDF come from the germline V gene (reference sequence). CDR3: CATSPRQGRYSGANVLTF. For the CDR3, the DNA is TGTGCCACCAGCCCGCGACAGGGGAGGTACTCTGGGGCCAACGTCCTGACTTTC.

The genes are TRBV6-6 and TRBJ1-2; perhaps TRBD1 as D (5 bases). In germline, CDR1 is MNHNY, CDR2 SVGAGI (reference sequence). Trimming shortened V by 5 bases and J by 2 bases, and 9 bases separated the two germline ends. The CDR3 length is 13 residues. CDR3 loop: CASSIDRNYGYTF. CDR3 DNA: TGTGCCAGCAGTATCGACAGAAACTATGGCTACACCTTC.

The chain employs TRBV28 and TRBJ2-7; perhaps TRBD2 as D (5 bases). The CDR3 is 12 amino acids. V shed 5 bases and J shed 6 bases, with 11 bases lying between them. Germline V gene data show CDR1 as MDHEN and CDR2 as SYDVKM. The CDR3 spells CASSERSGEQYF. The CDR3, as DNA: TGTGCCAGCAGTGAGCGGAGCGGCGAGCAGTACTTC.

This chain links TRBV6-5 with TRBJ2-7; possible D gene TRBD1, 6 bases. Trimming took off 7 bases at V and 6 bases at J, with 16 bases between the two ends. The CDR3 has 13 residues. Per germline, CDR1 MNHEY and CDR2 SVGAGI. CDR3 in amino acids: CASNQNEGGEQYF. Written as DNA, the CDR3 is TGTGCCAGCAACCAGAACGAAGGGGGCGAGCAGTACTTC.

The J gene is TRBJ2-3, the V gene TRBV4-3, with 7 bases lining up with TRBD1. CDR1 is LGHNA and CDR2 is YSLEER in the germline V gene. V lost 0 bases to trimming and J lost 0 bases; unmatched junction nucleotides: 9. The CDR3 length is 18 residues. This CDR3 reads CASSQERAGGISTDTQYF. The CDR3, as DNA: TGCGCCAGCAGCCAAGAGAGGGCAGGGGGAATTAGCACAGATACGCAGTATTTT.

This clone was seen a handful of times. This chain links TRBV4-3 with TRBJ2-1, with 10 bases that match TRBD2. Trimming removed 4 bases from V and 7 bases from J; junction bases left unmatched: 10. Germline values: CDR1 LGHNA, CDR2 YSLEER. The CDR3 has 16 amino acids. The CDR3 DNA reads TGCGCCAGCAGCCTCCCTTGGGCTAGCGGGAGAAATGAGCAGTTCTTC. It yields the protein CASSLPWASGRNEQFF.

Turning to this clone: One junction end does not reproduce the germline sequence, and a read error may be involved. Other DNA sequences in the sample encode the same CDR3. The genes are TRBV7-9 and TRBJ2-1; TRBD2 matches 13 bases. Germline V gene lookup returns CDR1 SEHNR and CDR2 FQNEAQ (reference sequence). The CDR3 extends over 15 amino acids. The CDR3 region is CASSPTSGGYNEQFF. The CDR3, as DNA: TGCGCCAGCAGCCCGACTAGCGGGGGGTACAATGAGCAGTTCTTC.

This chain joins TRBV25-1 and TRBJ1-1; a possible D gene is TRBD1 (5 bases). The germline V and J ends were trimmed by 10 bases and 5 bases, with 17 bases remaining between them. The CDR3 is 13 amino acids. Germline CDR1 and CDR2: MGHDK and SYGVNS. Here the CDR3 DNA reads TGTGCCACCCGGCGGGGGTCATCGACTGAAGCTTTCTTT. It codes for CATRRGSSTEAFF.

The chain links TRBV7-3 to TRBJ2-5; TRBD1 agrees at 7 bases. CDR3 length: 12 amino acids. Per the germline V gene, CDR1 is SGHTA and CDR2 is FQGTGA. J gave up 9 bases and V 5 bases, and 6 bases lay outside the gene matches. CDR3 sequence (DNA): TGTGCCAGCAGCACCCGTGGACAGGCCCAGTACTTC. Translating gives CASSTRGQAQYF. The whole variable domain, filled in from reference TRBV7-3 and TRBJ2-5, reads GAGVSQTPSNKVTEKGKYVELRCDPISGHTALYWYRQSLGQGPEFLIYFQGTGAADDSGLPNDRFFAVRPEGSVSTLKIQRTERGDSAVYLCASSTRGQAQYFGPGTRLLVL.

The chain carries TRBV7-2 and TRBJ1-5; no clear D gene. Germline V gives CDR1 SGHTA, CDR2 FQGNSA. This CDR3 has 15 residues. The V gene lost 0 bases and the J gene lost 0 bases, with 6 bases spanning the gap. In nucleotides, the CDR3 is TGTGCCAGCAGCTTAGCAGCCAATAGCAATCAGCCCCAGCATTTT. Translating it yields CASSLAANSNQPQHF.

This chain joins TRBV7-9 and TRBJ1-1; TRBD1 agrees at 7 bases. CDR1 and CDR2 from the germline V gene are SEHNR and FQNEAQ (reference sequence). This CDR3 spans 11 amino acids. J was trimmed by 8 bases and V by 5 bases; bases with no gene match: 2. The CDR3 bases are TGTGCCAGCAGCGACAGGGTGGAAGCTTTCTTT. Its translation: CASSDRVEAFF. The variable domain in full, with the rest retrieved from reference TRBV7-9 and TRBJ1-1, is DTGVSQNPRHKITKRGQNVTFRCDPISEHNRLYWYRQTLGQGPEFLTYFQNEAQLEKSRLLSDRFSAERPKGSFSTLEIQRTEQGDSAMYLCASSDRVEAFFGQGTRLTVV.

V and J are TRBV5-4 and TRBJ1-2, with D maybe TRBD1 (5 bases). Germline V lookup: CDR1 SGHNT, CDR2 YYREEE (reference sequence). V lost 1 base, J lost 3 bases, and 10 bases lay in between. The CDR3 is 14 amino acids. CDR3 in amino acids: CASSLQGRHYGYTF. CDR3 sequence (DNA): TGTGCCAGCAGCTTGCAGGGCCGACACTATGGCTACACCTTC. The full variable domain, its missing parts supplied by reference TRBV5-4 and TRBJ1-2, is ETGVTQSPTHLIKTRGQQVTLRCSSQSGHNTVSWYQQALGQGPQFIFQYYREEENGRGNFPPRFSGLQFPNYSSELNVNALELDDSALYLCASSLQGRHYGYTFGSGTRLTVV.

The chain employs TRBV9 and TRBJ2-2, with a weak D call TRBD1 (6 bases). The germline V gene encodes CDR1 SGDLS and CDR2 YYNGEE. This CDR3 contains 15 residues. V was pared by 3 bases and J by 1 base, with 10 bases between. The CDR3 region is CASSGGTMNTGELFF. CDR3 nucleotides: TGTGCCAGCAGCGGGGGGACAATGAACACCGGGGAGCTGTTTTTT.

The V gene is TRBV5-4, the J gene TRBJ1-5, with 7 bases fitting TRBD1. This CDR3 is built from 15 residues. Germline V gene lookup returns CDR1 SGHNT and CDR2 YYREEE (reference sequence). J lost 2 bases, V lost 2 bases, and 4 bases had no gene match. CDR3 sequence: CASSFAGQGNQPQHF. The CDR3 DNA reads TGTGCCAGCAGCTTCGCAGGACAGGGCAATCAGCCCCAGCATTTT. The entire variable domain, with the rest obtained from reference TRBV5-4 and TRBJ1-5, is as follows: ETGVTQSPTHLIKTRGQQVTLRCSSQSGHNTVSWYQQALGQGPQFIFQYYREEENGRGNFPPRFSGLQFPNYSSELNVNALELDDSALYLCASSFAGQGNQPQHFGDGTRLSIL.

The chain carries TRBV25-1 and TRBJ1-2; D not certain. The germline V and J ends were trimmed by 3 bases and 2 bases, with 16 bases remaining between them. Germline-derived CDR1 and CDR2 are MGHDK and SYGVNS. The CDR3 consists of 16 residues. Here the CDR3 reads CASSELGTTTNYGYTF. The DNA of the CDR3 is TGTGCCAGCAGTGAGCTGGGTACTACAACGAACTATGGCTACACCTTC.

The chain links TRBV7-2 to TRBJ1-2, with TRBD1 matching 8 bases. The CDR3 extends over 14 amino acids. With 7 bases clipped from V and 8 bases from J, the junction kept 12 bases outside the gene matches. Germline V gene sequence: CDR1 SGHTA, CDR2 FQGNSA. DNA of the CDR3: TGTGCCAGCACCTCGGGGGGACAGGTGGGGGGCTACACCTTC. This encodes CASTSGGQVGGYTF.

This clone is a singleton in its sample. The V and J genes are TRBV28 and TRBJ1-2, with D possibly matching TRBD1 (6 bases). V was shortened by 6 bases and J by 4 bases, with 12 bases between the two germline ends. Germline CDR1 and CDR2: MDHEN and SYDVKM. The CDR3 runs 13 residues. Here the CDR3 reads CASSLGQRYGYTF. CDR3 DNA: TGTGCCAGCAGCCTAGGACAGCGCTATGGCTACACCTTC.